What follows is one T cell receptor (beta chain) and its context. It was with 60 Vbeta and 13 Jbeta primers that the PCR ran. Generated by immunoSEQ multiplex PCR, the TCRdb table keeps only in-frame clones and is missing some. The sample includes over 90,000 clones, about four fifths of them seen just once. The sample originates from a study of cytomegalovirus exposure and HLA in healthy donors. The donors were healthy bone marrow donors. V lost 4 bases, J lost 4 bases, and 10 bases lay in between. The germline V gene has CDR1 MNHEY and CDR2 SMNVEV (reference sequence). The CDR3 covers 13 residues. The specimen sequenced was PBMCs. V and J are TRBV27 and TRBJ1-2; D might be TRBD1 (5 bases). The source is a female donor in good health and CMV-seropositive. The CDR3 DNA is TGTGCCAGCAGTTCCCAGGGCCCCTATGGCTACACCTTC. Protein sequence: CASSSQGPYGYTF.